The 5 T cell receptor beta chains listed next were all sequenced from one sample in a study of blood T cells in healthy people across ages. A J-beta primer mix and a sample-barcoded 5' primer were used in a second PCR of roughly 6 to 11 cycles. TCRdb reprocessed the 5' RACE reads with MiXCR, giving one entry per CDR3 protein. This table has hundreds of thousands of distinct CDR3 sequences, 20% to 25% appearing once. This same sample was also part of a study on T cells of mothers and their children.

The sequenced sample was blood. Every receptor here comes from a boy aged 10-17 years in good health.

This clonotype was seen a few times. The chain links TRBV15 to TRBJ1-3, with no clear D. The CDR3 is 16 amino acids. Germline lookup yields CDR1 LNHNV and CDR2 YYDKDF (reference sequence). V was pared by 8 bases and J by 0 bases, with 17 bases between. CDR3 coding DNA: TGTGCCACCTCCTACGGGGTCGCCTCCTCTGGAAACACCATATATTTT. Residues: CATSYGVASSGNTIYF.

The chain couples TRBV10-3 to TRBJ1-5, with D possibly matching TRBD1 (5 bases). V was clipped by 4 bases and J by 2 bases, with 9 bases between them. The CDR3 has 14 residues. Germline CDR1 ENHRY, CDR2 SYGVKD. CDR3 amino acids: CAISGQGGNQPQHF. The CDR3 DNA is TGTGCCATCAGTGGACAAGGGGGCAATCAGCCCCAGCATTTT.

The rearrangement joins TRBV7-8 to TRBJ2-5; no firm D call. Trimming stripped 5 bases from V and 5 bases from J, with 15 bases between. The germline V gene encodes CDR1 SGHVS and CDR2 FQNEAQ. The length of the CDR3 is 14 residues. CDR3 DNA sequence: TGTGCCAGCAGCCCGCCCGTTCAGAGGGAGACCCAGTACTTC. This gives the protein CASSPPVQRETQYF.

CDR3: CASSIGQFGTQYF. The DNA for the CDR3 is TGTGCCAGCAGCATAGGACAGTTCGGGACCCAGTACTTC. The rearrangement uses TRBV11-1 and TRBJ2-5, with D maybe TRBD1 (6 bases). Germline V gene data show CDR1 as SGHAT and CDR2 as FQDESV (reference sequence). The length of the CDR3 is 13 residues. The V end was cut by 5 bases, the J end by 7 bases, with 14 bases between.

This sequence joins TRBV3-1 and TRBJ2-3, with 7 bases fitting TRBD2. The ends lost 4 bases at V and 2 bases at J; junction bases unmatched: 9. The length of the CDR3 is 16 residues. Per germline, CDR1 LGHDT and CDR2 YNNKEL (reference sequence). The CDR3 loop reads CASSPELATDTDTQYF. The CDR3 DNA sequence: TGTGCCAGCAGCCCAGAACTAGCGACAGACACAGATACGCAGTATTTT.